Listed here are 25 T cell receptor beta chains from one sample, sequenced in a study of control samples from healthy donors and cancer patients. Sequencing used immunoSEQ multiplex PCR; TCRdb keeps in-frame clones, though not all of them. The sample records around 99,000 clones, 75% to 95% being singletons. Sequencing was performed on blood. All receptors derive from a human donor in good health. The donor label of this sample is uncertain.

CDR3 amino acids: CASSPRRNTEAFF. Written as DNA, the CDR3 is TGTGCCAGCTCACCGAGAAGAAACACTGAAGCTTTCTTT. The rearrangement links TRBV18 to TRBJ1-1; D remains ambiguous. Between the trimmed V and J ends, which lost 3 bases and 2 bases, there was a span of 7 bases. This CDR3 has 13 amino acids. The germline CDR1 and CDR2 sequences are KGHSH and LQKENI.

The V call is TRBV19, the J call TRBJ1-4; D gene unclear. This CDR3 spans 12 amino acids. Trimming took 3 bases from V and 8 from J, leaving 7 bases between them. CDR1 and CDR2 from the germline V gene are LNHDA and SQIVND (reference sequence). The CDR3 coding sequence is TGTGCCAGTAGTATTGGAGGAGAAAAACTGTTTTTT. It yields the protein CASSIGGEKLFF.

The V and J genes are TRBV18 and TRBJ1-5; no clear D gene. This CDR3 has 14 amino acids. Germline lookup yields CDR1 KGHSH and CDR2 LQKENI. Trimming shortened V by 2 bases and J by 4 bases, and 9 bases separated the two germline ends. The CDR3 region has the DNA TGTGCCAGCTCACCATTCGGGCGAAATCAGCCCCAGCATTTT. Its translation is CASSPFGRNQPQHF. Full variable domain (rest looked up from reference TRBV18 and TRBJ1-5): NAGVMQNPRHLVRRRGQEARLRCSPMKGHSHVYWYRQLPEEGLKFMVYLQKENIIDESGMPKERFSAEFPKEGPSILRIQQVVRGDSAAYFCASSPFGRNQPQHFGDGTRLSIL.

This chain uses TRBV4-1 with TRBJ1-2; D is unresolved. V shed 5 bases and J shed 4 bases, with 11 bases lying between them. Per germline, CDR1 MGHRA and CDR2 YSYEKL. The length of the CDR3 is 13 residues. This chain's CDR3 is CASSEAGSYGYTF. CDR3 DNA sequence: TGCGCCAGCAGCGAGGCGGGGAGCTATGGCTACACCTTC.

This chain connects TRBV28 to TRBJ1-4, with a weak D call TRBD1 (5 bases). V lost 6 bases to trimming and J lost 8 bases, with 19 bases between them. The CDR3 has 15 residues. The germline gives CDR1 MDHEN, CDR2 SYDVKM. DNA of the CDR3: TGTGCCAGCAGCCTCGGGGGGGGGATGGACGAAAAACTGTTTTTT. Its translation is CASSLGGGMDEKLFF.

The chain has TRBV5-1 and TRBJ1-6; 8 positions agree with TRBD1. CDR1 and CDR2 (germline): SGHRS, YFSETQ. This CDR3 spans 16 amino acids. J gave up 7 bases and V 4 bases, and 10 bases lay outside the gene matches. The CDR3 is CASSHRDRTPNSPLHF. The CDR3 nucleotides read TGCGCCAGCAGCCATCGGGACAGGACCCCGAATTCACCCCTCCACTTT.

There are a few counts of this clone. The chain has TRBV7-9 and TRBJ1-2; no clear D. V lost 1 base, J lost 4 bases, and 13 bases lay in between. The length of the CDR3 is 15 residues. Germline V gene data show CDR1 as SEHNR and CDR2 as FQNEAQ (reference sequence). CDR3 residues: CASSLDAPKSYGYTF. The CDR3 nucleotides read TGTGCCAGCAGCTTAGACGCACCCAAAAGCTATGGCTACACCTTC.

V gene TRBV21-1 combines with J gene TRBJ2-1; the D call in the table, TRBD1, was not verified against the DNA. TRBV21-1 is deemed a pseudogene. The CDR3 is 16 amino acids. As DNA, the CDR3 is TGTGCCAGCAGCACCACTAGACAGGGGCGTTACAATGAGCAGTTCTTC. Residues: CASSTTRQGRYNEQFF.

This clone has a handful of counts. The chain joins TRBV5-1 to TRBJ2-1, with a possible D match to TRBD1 (5 bases). The CDR3 has 14 residues. The V and J ends lost 3 bases and 7 bases respectively, with 14 bases between them. Germline V gives CDR1 SGHRS, CDR2 YFSETQ. The chain's CDR3 is CASSSQKGANEQFF. The CDR3 bases are TGCGCCAGCAGCTCCCAAAAAGGGGCTAATGAGCAGTTCTTC.

This chain joins TRBV5-1 and TRBJ1-1; D is perhaps TRBD1 (6 bases). The germline CDR1 and CDR2 sequences are SGHRS and YFSETQ. Trimming pared 3 bases from V and 0 bases from J, leaving 15 bases between. CDR3 size: 16 residues. The CDR3 DNA follows: TGCGCCAGCAGCTGGACAGTAGGGCCCATGAACACTGAAGCTTTCTTT. It specifies CASSWTVGPMNTEAFF.

This rearrangement joins TRBV9 to TRBJ1-5; D call uncertain. The germline V and J ends were trimmed by 2 bases and 4 bases, with 13 bases remaining between them. Germline lookup yields CDR1 SGDLS and CDR2 YYNGEE. The CDR3 sequence is 15 residues long. CDR3 sequence reads: CASSVSPHRNQPQHF. CDR3 nucleotide sequence: TGTGCCAGCAGCGTGTCGCCCCACCGGAATCAGCCCCAGCATTTT. Looking up the rest from reference TRBV9 and TRBJ1-5 gives the full variable domain: DSGVTQTPKHLITATGQRVTLRCSPRSGDLSVYWYQQSLDQGLQFLIQYYNGEERAKGNILERFSAQQFPDLHSELNLSSLELGDSALYFCASSVSPHRNQPQHFGDGTRLSIL.

There are a few counts of this clone. The rearrangement uses TRBV5-6 and TRBJ1-3, with 8 bases lining up with TRBD1. The V gene end was trimmed by 4 bases and the J gene end by 2 bases; junction bases not matched to a gene: 2. This CDR3 has 14 amino acids. CDR1 SGHDT and CDR2 YYEEEE come from the germline V gene. In DNA, the CDR3 is TGTGCCAGCAGCGCGGACAGGGCTGGAAACACCATATATTTT. The encoded protein is CASSADRAGNTIYF.

The rearrangement links TRBV12-3 or TRBV12-4 to TRBJ1-3; D is unresolved. Trimming shortened V by 3 bases and J by 8 bases, and 8 bases separated the two germline ends. This CDR3 spans 12 amino acids. For the CDR3, the DNA is TGTGCCAGCAGTTTTATTGCGGACACCATATATTTT. Protein sequence: CASSFIADTIYF.

The chain links TRBV10-3 to TRBJ1-3, with a tentative D call TRBD1 (5 bases). Trimming removed 8 bases from V and 4 bases from J, with 12 bases in between. This CDR3 contains 13 residues. Germline lookup yields CDR1 ENHRY and CDR2 SYGVKD. The CDR3 nucleotides are TGTGCCATCGGGACCTGGGGGGGAAACACCATATATTTT. It yields the protein CAIGTWGGNTIYF.

The J gene is TRBJ1-3, the V gene TRBV23-1, with D possibly TRBD1 on 6 matching bases. TRBV23-1 falls under the ORF class, with uncertain function. This CDR3 has 16 residues. Trimming cost V 4 bases and J 4 bases, with 17 bases left between them. The DNA for the CDR3 is TGCGCCAGCAGTCCTGTCTACAGGGTAAAGGGAAACACCATATATTTT. The encoded protein is CASSPVYRVKGNTIYF.

This chain uses TRBV2 with TRBJ2-7, with D uncertain. The CDR3 runs 12 residues. Germline loops: CDR1 SNHLY, CDR2 FYNNEI. The V end was cut by 6 bases, the J end by 4 bases, with 10 bases between. The CDR3: CASSPGHYEQYF. CDR3 sequence (DNA): TGTGCCAGCAGCCCGGGTCATTACGAGCAGTACTTC.

This chain joins TRBV19 and TRBJ2-2; D ambiguous. The germline V and J ends were trimmed by 0 bases and 2 bases, with 4 bases remaining between them. CDR1 and CDR2 from the germline V gene are LNHDA and SQIVND (reference sequence). CDR3 length: 14 amino acids. CDR3 in amino acids: CASSIEGNTGELFF. The CDR3 coding sequence is TGTGCCAGTAGTATAGAGGGAAACACCGGGGAGCTGTTTTTT.

The chain recombines TRBV27 with TRBJ1-3; 7 bases fit TRBD1. Trimming removed 2 bases from V and 0 bases from J; junction bases left unmatched: 13. The CDR3 is 19 amino acids. The germline V gene has CDR1 MNHEY and CDR2 SMNVEV (reference sequence). CDR3 region: CASSLRGGQQTPSGNTIYF. The CDR3 coding sequence is TGTGCCAGCAGTTTAAGGGGGGGACAGCAGACTCCCTCTGGAAACACCATATATTTT.

The V gene is TRBV30, the J gene TRBJ2-3; the D call may be TRBD1 or TRBD2 (5 bases each). Trimming removed 2 bases at V and 5 bases at J, with 17 bases between. The length of the CDR3 is 15 residues. Germline values: CDR1 GTSNPN, CDR2 SVGIG (reference sequence). The CDR3 bases are TGTGCCTGGAGTTTCGGAGAGAGGGGAAAAGATACGCAGTATTTT. Amino acid sequence: CAWSFGERGKDTQYF. The complete variable domain, with remaining parts taken from reference TRBV30 and TRBJ2-3, reads SQTIHQWPATLVQPVGSPLSLECTVEGTSNPNLYWYRQAAGRGLQLLFYSVGIGQISSEVPQNLSASRPQDRQFILSSKKLLLSDSGFYLCAWSFGERGKDTQYFGPGTRLTVL.

The chain is built from TRBV6-5 and TRBJ1-1; 8 positions agree with TRBD1. The CDR3 length is 14 residues. J was trimmed by 6 bases and V by 5 bases; bases with no gene match: 8. CDR1 is MNHEY, CDR2 SVGAGI, per germline. CDR3 DNA sequence: TGTGCCAGCAGTAGATCCCCAGGGGGCCCTGAAGCTTTCTTT. Protein product: CASSRSPGGPEAFF.

The CDR3 here is CATSREGGAREKLFF. As DNA, the CDR3 is TGTGCCACCAGCAGAGAAGGGGGGGCGCGTGAAAAACTGTTTTTT. The V call is TRBV15, the J call TRBJ1-4, with D perhaps matching TRBD1 (6 bases). Germline V CDR1 and CDR2: LNHNV, YYDKDF (reference sequence). The CDR3 covers 15 residues. Trimming stripped 0 bases from V and 7 bases from J, with 12 bases between.

This chain joins TRBV7-9 and TRBJ1-4; possibly TRBD1 for D (6 bases). The CDR3 consists of 14 residues. V was pared by 3 bases and J by 3 bases, with 8 bases between. Germline CDR1 and CDR2: SEHNR and FQNEAQ (reference sequence). The CDR3: CASSLTGSNEKLFF. The CDR3 nucleotides read TGTGCCAGCAGCTTGACAGGATCTAATGAAAAACTGTTTTTT.

The chain recombines TRBV13 with TRBJ2-2, with unresolved D. With 5 bases removed from V and 2 bases from J, the gap between germline ends came to 6 bases. Germline CDR1 is PRHDT and CDR2 is FYEKMQ (reference sequence). The length of the CDR3 is 13 residues. CDR3 coding DNA: TGTGCCAGCAGCCTACGAAACACCGGGGAGCTGTTTTTT. Translating it yields CASSLRNTGELFF.

This clone has more than one count but fewer than ten. The chain joins TRBV25-1 to TRBJ2-3; D tentatively reads TRBD1 or TRBD2 (5 bases each). The CDR3 loop spans 16 amino acids. Germline V gives CDR1 MGHDK, CDR2 SYGVNS. V was shortened by 0 bases and J by 0 bases, with 10 bases between the two germline ends. Here the CDR3 reads CASSEYPRDSTDTQYF. The DNA for the CDR3 is TGTGCCAGCAGTGAATACCCCAGGGACAGCACAGATACGCAGTATTTT.

This clone came up a few times. The chain employs TRBV6-1 and TRBJ2-2, with D maybe TRBD1 (6 bases). The germline gives CDR1 MNHNS, CDR2 SASEGT. The V end lost 1 base, the J end lost 2 bases, and 8 bases lay between the germline ends. The CDR3 covers 15 residues. The DNA for the CDR3 is TGTGCCAGCAGTGAAGGGACAGTTAACACCGGGGAGCTGTTTTTT. It codes for CASSEGTVNTGELFF.